A selection of T cell receptor beta chains follows, all from one sample in a study of spatial heterogeneity in lung cancer. Each CDR3 protein is one row after TCRdb ran MiXCR on the 5' RACE reads. The sample comprises around 5,000 distinct CDR3 sequences, 2.5% to 3% of which are singletons, and about 23% rests with the top ten. Sequences were derived from normal lung tissue next to the tumor, sampled at surgery. These TCRs come from a male donor with early-stage non-small cell lung cancer. Both conserved end residues are part of each CDR3. Each record gives: J gene, D gene, CDR3 length, V gene, clone size, CDR3 protein, CDR3 DNA. The D gene is left open where the match is weak. Not every row has a clone size; where given, it reads once, few, many or a size class.

j_call: TRBJ2-7; d_call: TRBD1; cdr3_length: 15; v_call: TRBV20-1; clone_size: many; cdr3_aa: CSARKFGTGGYEQYF; cdr3_nt: TGCAGTGCTAGAAAGTTCGGGACAGGGGGCTACGAGCAGTACTTC
j_call: TRBJ2-1; d_call: TRBD1; cdr3_length: 16; v_call: TRBV27; clone_size: medium-sized; cdr3_aa: CASRPTTGTAYNEQFF; cdr3_nt: TGTGCCAGCAGACCAACAACCGGGACAGCTTACAATGAGCAGTTCTTC
j_call: TRBJ1-2; d_call: -; cdr3_length: 17; v_call: TRBV5-6; clone_size: many; cdr3_aa: CASSRKLRDVTASLNTF; cdr3_nt: TGTGCCAGCAGCCGCAAGCTCCGGGACGTCACTGCCTCCCTCAACACCTTC
j_call: TRBJ2-5; d_call: -; cdr3_length: 16; v_call: TRBV6-5; clone_size: many; cdr3_aa: CASSYSSRGRQETQYF; cdr3_nt: TGTGCCAGCAGTTACTCGAGTCGGGGACGACAAGAGACCCAGTACTTC
j_call: TRBJ2-1; d_call: -; cdr3_length: 13; v_call: TRBV2; clone_size: -; cdr3_aa: CASGWDERDEQFF; cdr3_nt: TGTGCCAGCGGTTGGGACGAGAGGGATGAGCAGTTCTTC
j_call: TRBJ2-2; d_call: TRBD1; cdr3_length: 15; v_call: TRBV4-3; clone_size: many; cdr3_aa: CASSLGQGITGELFF; cdr3_nt: TGCGCCAGCAGCCTGGGACAGGGAATCACCGGGGAGCTGTTTTTT
j_call: TRBJ2-2; d_call: TRBD2; cdr3_length: 14; v_call: TRBV20-1; clone_size: medium-sized; cdr3_aa: CSARTAGVSSELFF; cdr3_nt: TGCAGTGCTAGAACTGCGGGGGTGTCTTCTGAGCTGTTTTTT
j_call: TRBJ2-5; d_call: TRBD2; cdr3_length: 15; v_call: TRBV27; clone_size: many; cdr3_aa: CASSQLAGGQETQYF; cdr3_nt: TGTGCCAGCAGTCAGCTAGCGGGGGGCCAAGAGACCCAGTACTTC
j_call: TRBJ2-2; d_call: -; cdr3_length: 14; v_call: TRBV2; clone_size: -; cdr3_aa: CASSESLLAGELFF; cdr3_nt: TGTGCCAGCAGTGAAAGCCTCCTCGCCGGGGAGCTGTTTTTT
j_call: TRBJ2-3; d_call: -; cdr3_length: 16; v_call: TRBV4-1; clone_size: -; cdr3_aa: CASSHPHLGQEDTQYF; cdr3_nt: TGCGCCAGCAGCCATCCCCACCTGGGGCAGGAAGATACGCAGTATTTT
j_call: TRBJ2-2; d_call: TRBD2; cdr3_length: 18; v_call: TRBV3-1; clone_size: medium-sized; cdr3_aa: CASSQRSTSGSRAGELFF; cdr3_nt: TGTGCCAGCAGCCAACGTTCGACTAGCGGGAGTCGAGCCGGGGAGCTGTTTTTT
j_call: TRBJ2-3; d_call: TRBD2; cdr3_length: 17; v_call: TRBV4-3; clone_size: medium-sized; cdr3_aa: CASSRTTSGGDTDTQYF; cdr3_nt: TGCGCCAGCAGCCGAACTACTAGCGGGGGGGACACAGATACGCAGTATTTT
j_call: TRBJ2-5; d_call: -; cdr3_length: 14; v_call: TRBV7-2; clone_size: many; cdr3_aa: CASSLTTLQETQYF; cdr3_nt: TGTGCCAGCAGCCTCACCACCCTCCAAGAGACCCAGTACTTC
j_call: TRBJ2-5; d_call: TRBD1; cdr3_length: 16; v_call: TRBV6-5; clone_size: medium-sized; cdr3_aa: CASSGAFTGGQGTQYF; cdr3_nt: TGTGCCAGCTCAGGCGCCTTCACAGGGGGGCAAGGGACCCAGTACTTC
j_call: TRBJ1-6; d_call: -; cdr3_length: 13; v_call: TRBV12-3/TRBV12-4; clone_size: many; cdr3_aa: CASSTRSNSPLHF; cdr3_nt: TGTGCCAGCAGCACAAGAAGCAATTCACCCCTCCACTTT
j_call: TRBJ1-1; d_call: -; cdr3_length: 16; v_call: TRBV5-1; clone_size: medium-sized; cdr3_aa: CASSPGHGDLNTEAFF; cdr3_nt: TGCGCCAGCAGCCCCGGACACGGTGACCTGAACACTGAAGCTTTCTTT
j_call: TRBJ2-1; d_call: -; cdr3_length: 12; v_call: TRBV7-2; clone_size: few; cdr3_aa: CASSRSKVSQFF; cdr3_nt: TGTGCCAGCAGCCGGTCCAAGGTCTCGCAGTTCTTC
j_call: TRBJ2-2; d_call: -; cdr3_length: 14; v_call: TRBV5-1; clone_size: medium-sized; cdr3_aa: CASSLGPGAGELFF; cdr3_nt: TGCGCCAGCAGCCTGGGGCCCGGCGCCGGGGAGCTGTTTTTT
j_call: TRBJ2-3; d_call: -; cdr3_length: 15; v_call: TRBV20-1; clone_size: many; cdr3_aa: CSALPVGLGADTQYF; cdr3_nt: TGCAGTGCTCTACCTGTCGGCCTTGGGGCAGATACGCAGTATTTT
j_call: TRBJ2-5; d_call: -; cdr3_length: 13; v_call: TRBV5-1; clone_size: few; cdr3_aa: CASSQAGAETQYF; cdr3_nt: TGCGCCAGCAGCCAAGCAGGGGCAGAGACCCAGTACTTC
j_call: TRBJ1-6; d_call: -; cdr3_length: 17; v_call: TRBV4-3; clone_size: medium-sized; cdr3_aa: CASSQDFSSSYNSPLHF; cdr3_nt: TGCGCCAGCAGCCAAGATTTTTCCAGCTCCTATAATTCACCCCTCCACTTT
j_call: TRBJ2-1; d_call: -; cdr3_length: 16; v_call: TRBV20-1; clone_size: medium-sized; cdr3_aa: CSARDPERSSYNEQFF; cdr3_nt: TGCAGTGCTAGAGATCCGGAGCGGAGCTCCTACAATGAGCAGTTCTTC
j_call: TRBJ1-2; d_call: TRBD1; cdr3_length: 12; v_call: TRBV2; clone_size: many; cdr3_aa: CASSRGEYGYTF; cdr3_nt: TGTGCCAGCAGCAGGGGGGAATATGGCTACACCTTC
j_call: TRBJ2-5; d_call: -; cdr3_length: 14; v_call: TRBV5-5; clone_size: many; cdr3_aa: CASSFSASRETQYF; cdr3_nt: TGTGCCAGCAGCTTTTCTGCCAGCCGAGAGACCCAGTACTTC
j_call: TRBJ2-3; d_call: -; cdr3_length: 13; v_call: TRBV27; clone_size: medium-sized; cdr3_aa: CASSLSGTDTQYF; cdr3_nt: TGTGCCAGCAGTTTATCAGGCACAGATACGCAGTATTTT
j_call: TRBJ1-1; d_call: TRBD1; cdr3_length: 13; v_call: TRBV7-6; clone_size: medium-sized; cdr3_aa: CASSVRGRAEAFF; cdr3_nt: TGTGCCAGCAGCGTCAGGGGGCGGGCTGAAGCTTTCTTT
j_call: TRBJ1-1; d_call: TRBD1; cdr3_length: 16; v_call: TRBV12-5; clone_size: many; cdr3_aa: CASGTLYYRGSTEAFF; cdr3_nt: TGTGCTAGTGGTACGCTCTACTACAGGGGTAGCACTGAAGCTTTCTTT
j_call: TRBJ2-5; d_call: TRBD2; cdr3_length: 14; v_call: TRBV7-9; clone_size: -; cdr3_aa: CASSLGEGPGTQYF; cdr3_nt: TGTGCCAGCAGCTTAGGGGAGGGCCCGGGGACCCAGTACTTC
j_call: TRBJ1-1; d_call: -; cdr3_length: 13; v_call: TRBV9; clone_size: many; cdr3_aa: CASSPASGTEAFF; cdr3_nt: TGTGCCAGCAGCCCTGCTTCCGGCACTGAAGCTTTCTTT
j_call: TRBJ1-5; d_call: -; cdr3_length: 12; v_call: TRBV20-1; clone_size: -; cdr3_aa: CSVGVGNQKQHF; cdr3_nt: TGCAGTGTGGGGGTTGGTAATCAGAAACAGCATTTT
j_call: TRBJ1-5; d_call: TRBD1; cdr3_length: 14; v_call: TRBV6-1; clone_size: many; cdr3_aa: CASSGTGGNQPQHF; cdr3_nt: TGTGCCAGCAGCGGGACAGGGGGAAATCAGCCCCAGCATTTT
j_call: TRBJ2-1; d_call: -; cdr3_length: 14; v_call: TRBV20-1; clone_size: medium-sized; cdr3_aa: CSAEGRSSYNEQFF; cdr3_nt: TGCAGTGCAGAGGGCAGGAGCTCCTACAATGAGCAGTTCTTC
j_call: TRBJ2-7; d_call: TRBD1; cdr3_length: 17; v_call: TRBV30; clone_size: many; cdr3_aa: CAWSVYSGQPSPFEQYF; cdr3_nt: TGTGCCTGGAGTGTATACTCGGGACAGCCATCCCCCTTCGAGCAGTACTTC
j_call: TRBJ2-7; d_call: TRBD2; cdr3_length: 15; v_call: TRBV4-2; clone_size: many; cdr3_aa: CASSPTSDIVYEQYF; cdr3_nt: TGTGCCAGCAGCCCCACTAGCGATATTGTCTACGAGCAGTACTTC
j_call: TRBJ2-3; d_call: -; cdr3_length: 13; v_call: TRBV24-1; clone_size: many; cdr3_aa: CATSDPLADTQYF; cdr3_nt: TGTGCCACCAGTGACCCGCTCGCGGATACGCAGTATTTT
j_call: TRBJ2-1; d_call: -; cdr3_length: 13; v_call: TRBV11-2; clone_size: medium-sized; cdr3_aa: CASSLNTYNEQFF; cdr3_nt: TGTGCCAGCAGCTTAAACACCTACAATGAGCAGTTCTTC
j_call: TRBJ1-3; d_call: -; cdr3_length: 17; v_call: TRBV20-1; clone_size: many; cdr3_aa: CSASRGDLGISGNTIYF; cdr3_nt: TGCAGTGCTAGCCGCGGGGATCTCGGCATCTCTGGAAACACCATATATTTT
j_call: TRBJ2-2; d_call: TRBD1; cdr3_length: 16; v_call: TRBV9; clone_size: medium-sized; cdr3_aa: CASSARDRGPTGELFF; cdr3_nt: TGTGCCAGCAGCGCCCGGGACAGGGGGCCGACCGGGGAGCTGTTTTTT
j_call: TRBJ2-1; d_call: -; cdr3_length: 18; v_call: TRBV4-3; clone_size: -; cdr3_aa: CASSQDLTEGLLYNEQFF; cdr3_nt: TGCGCCAGCAGCCAAGATCTTACAGAGGGCTTGCTTTACAATGAGCAGTTCTTC
j_call: TRBJ2-2; d_call: -; cdr3_length: 14; v_call: TRBV11-2; clone_size: medium-sized; cdr3_aa: CASIDRRSTGELFF; cdr3_nt: TGTGCCAGCATCGACAGGCGAAGCACCGGGGAGCTGTTTTTT
j_call: TRBJ1-3; d_call: -; cdr3_length: 16; v_call: TRBV5-1; clone_size: many; cdr3_aa: CASSFKTGASGNTIYF; cdr3_nt: TGCGCCAGCAGCTTTAAGACAGGCGCCTCTGGAAACACCATATATTTT
j_call: TRBJ2-1; d_call: -; cdr3_length: 13; v_call: TRBV12-3/TRBV12-4; clone_size: medium-sized; cdr3_aa: CASSFSGAGGQFF; cdr3_nt: TGTGCCAGCAGTTTCTCCGGGGCCGGGGGGCAGTTCTTC
j_call: TRBJ1-2; d_call: -; cdr3_length: 10; v_call: TRBV9; clone_size: many; cdr3_aa: CASGGNGYTF; cdr3_nt: TGTGCCAGCGGTGGTAACGGCTACACCTTC
j_call: TRBJ2-3; d_call: TRBD2; cdr3_length: 16; v_call: TRBV11-3; clone_size: few; cdr3_aa: CASSLGLAGGGDTQYF; cdr3_nt: TGTGCCAGCAGCTTGGGACTAGCGGGAGGAGGAGATACGCAGTATTTT
j_call: TRBJ1-6; d_call: -; cdr3_length: 15; v_call: TRBV7-2; clone_size: many; cdr3_aa: CASSLGWGLDSPLHF; cdr3_nt: TGTGCCAGCAGCTTAGGGTGGGGACTTGACTCACCCCTCCACTTT
j_call: TRBJ2-1; d_call: -; cdr3_length: 15; v_call: TRBV7-2; clone_size: many; cdr3_aa: CASSQGHRARGEQFF; cdr3_nt: TGTGCCAGCAGCCAGGGACACCGAGCACGGGGTGAGCAGTTCTTC
j_call: TRBJ1-1; d_call: -; cdr3_length: 14; v_call: TRBV5-1; clone_size: medium-sized; cdr3_aa: CASSPRRGNTEAFF; cdr3_nt: TGCGCCAGCAGCCCACGGAGGGGGAACACTGAAGCTTTCTTT
j_call: TRBJ1-4; d_call: -; cdr3_length: 15; v_call: TRBV28; clone_size: medium-sized; cdr3_aa: CASSPHSGADEKLFF; cdr3_nt: TGTGCCAGCAGTCCCCATTCAGGGGCGGATGAAAAACTGTTTTTT
j_call: TRBJ2-3; d_call: TRBD2; cdr3_length: 13; v_call: TRBV20-1; clone_size: medium-sized; cdr3_aa: CSASSGEGDTQYF; cdr3_nt: TGCAGTGCTAGCAGCGGGGAGGGAGATACGCAGTATTTT
j_call: TRBJ2-2; d_call: -; cdr3_length: 14; v_call: TRBV6-6; clone_size: many; cdr3_aa: CASSDGTPTGELFF; cdr3_nt: TGTGCCAGCAGCGACGGGACTCCCACCGGGGAGCTGTTTTTT
j_call: TRBJ1-2; d_call: -; cdr3_length: 16; v_call: TRBV4-1; clone_size: many; cdr3_aa: CASSLRWTLANYGYTF; cdr3_nt: TGCGCCAGCAGCCTAAGGTGGACACTAGCTAACTATGGCTACACCTTC
j_call: TRBJ2-7; d_call: -; cdr3_length: 12; v_call: TRBV29-1; clone_size: many; cdr3_aa: CSVVAGTYEQYF; cdr3_nt: TGCAGCGTTGTTGCGGGAACCTACGAGCAGTACTTC
j_call: TRBJ2-4; d_call: TRBD2; cdr3_length: 14; v_call: TRBV20-1; clone_size: few; cdr3_aa: CRAKRAGSGDIQYF; cdr3_nt: TGCAGGGCCAAAAGAGCGGGGAGCGGGGACATTCAGTACTTC
j_call: TRBJ1-2; d_call: -; cdr3_length: 12; v_call: TRBV6-1; clone_size: medium-sized; cdr3_aa: CASRNPGQPNTF; cdr3_nt: TGTGCCAGCAGGAACCCGGGCCAGCCTAACACCTTC
j_call: TRBJ1-2; d_call: TRBD1; cdr3_length: 15; v_call: TRBV20-1; clone_size: many; cdr3_aa: CSARDSTTGNYGYTF; cdr3_nt: TGCAGTGCTAGAGACTCTACGACAGGGAACTATGGCTACACCTTC
j_call: TRBJ1-1; d_call: TRBD1; cdr3_length: 14; v_call: TRBV20-1; clone_size: -; cdr3_aa: CSARPGTGGTEAFF; cdr3_nt: TGCAGTGCTCGTCCCGGGACAGGGGGTACTGAAGCTTTCTTT
j_call: TRBJ2-4; d_call: -; cdr3_length: 13; v_call: TRBV5-1; clone_size: medium-sized; cdr3_aa: CASSPNGKNIQYF; cdr3_nt: TGCGCCAGCAGCCCCAATGGGAAAAACATTCAGTACTTC
j_call: TRBJ2-1; d_call: -; cdr3_length: 13; v_call: TRBV25-1; clone_size: medium-sized; cdr3_aa: CASSEPGPHEQFF; cdr3_nt: TGTGCCAGCAGTGAACCGGGTCCGCATGAGCAGTTCTTC
j_call: TRBJ2-2; d_call: -; cdr3_length: 17; v_call: TRBV11-1; clone_size: many; cdr3_aa: CASSLGTLLANTGELFF; cdr3_nt: TGTGCCAGCAGCTTAGGTACATTACTAGCGAACACCGGGGAGCTGTTTTTT